This T cell receptor delta chain was retrieved from a study of gamma-delta chains in newborns, infants, children. On the study more broadly: Microbial exposure reportedly drives polyclonal innate γδ T cell expansion after birth.

TCRdb re-identified clones in the reads via CATT. The data show some 4,000 delta-chain clones, approximately 2.8% seen once. As regards this clone: This clone may be a read error of a much larger clone one base away. Distinct nucleotide sequences in the sample also encode this CDR3.

Germline V gives CDR1 GEAIGNYY, CDR2 EKD. The CDR3 is made up of 19 amino acids. The trim removed 3 bases at V and 1 base at J, leaving 10 bases unmatched. This TCR came from a child who was a newborn, infant or young child, either healthy, febrile or measles-vaccinated (not recorded which). Sequencing was done on a sample of blood. The chain combines TRDV2 with TRDJ3, with 8 bases fitting TRDD3. In DNA, the CDR3 is TGTGCCTGTGACCCCGCTACCGGGGATACTTCCTGGGACACCCGACAGATGTTTTTC. Protein sequence: CACDPATGDTSWDTRQMFF.